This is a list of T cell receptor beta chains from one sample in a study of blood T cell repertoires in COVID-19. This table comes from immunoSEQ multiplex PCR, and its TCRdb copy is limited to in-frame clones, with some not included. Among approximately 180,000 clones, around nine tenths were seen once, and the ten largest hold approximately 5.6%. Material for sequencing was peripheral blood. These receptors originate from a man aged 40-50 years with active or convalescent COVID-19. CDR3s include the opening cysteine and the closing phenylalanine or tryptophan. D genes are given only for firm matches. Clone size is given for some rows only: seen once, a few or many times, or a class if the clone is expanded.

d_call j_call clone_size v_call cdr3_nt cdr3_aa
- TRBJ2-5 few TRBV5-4 TGTGCCAGCAGCTTGGAAGAGGGGGCGGGGGAGACCCAGTACTTC CASSLEEGAGETQYF
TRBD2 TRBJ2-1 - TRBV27 TGTGCCAGCAGTTTAGGAGCGGGAGAGGTCTACAATGAGCAGTTCTTC CASSLGAGEVYNEQFF
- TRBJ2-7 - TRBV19 TGTGCCAGTAGTATAAACGCGGGCTCCTACGAGCAGTACTTC CASSINAGSYEQYF
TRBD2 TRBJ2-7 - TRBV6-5 TGTGCCAGCAGTTACAGCGGACTAGCGGGGGCCTACGAGCAGTACTTC CASSYSGLAGAYEQYF
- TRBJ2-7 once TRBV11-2 TGTGCCAGCAGCCAGGCCAGTATTCAGGGGAGGGACGACGAGCAGTACTTC CASSQASIQGRDDEQYF
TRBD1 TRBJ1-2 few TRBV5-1 TGCGCCAGCAGCGATGGGACAGGGCTTGGCTACACCTTC CASSDGTGLGYTF
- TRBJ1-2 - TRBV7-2 TGTGCCAGCTTGGGAGGGACTTTGGATGGCTACACCTTC CASLGGTLDGYTF
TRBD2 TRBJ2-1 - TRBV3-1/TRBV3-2 TGTGCCAGCAGCCTGGCGGGGCTAGCGGGACAGGAGCAGTTCTTC CASSLAGLAGQEQFF
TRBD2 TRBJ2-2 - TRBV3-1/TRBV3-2 TGTGCCAGCAGCCACAGCGGGGGGGCGACCGGGGAGCTGTTTTTT CASSHSGGATGELFF
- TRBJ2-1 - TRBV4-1 TGCGCCAGCAGCCAAGTTGAGATAGGGATTCGGCGGGCCGAAGGCAATGAGCAGTTCTTC CASSQVEIGIRRAEGNEQFF
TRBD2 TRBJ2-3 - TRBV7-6 TGTGCCAGCAGCCCGACTAGCGGGGGGGCAGATACGCAGTATTTT CASSPTSGGADTQYF
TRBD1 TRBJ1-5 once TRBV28 TGTGCCAGCAGTTTTTTGGGACAGGGGCCCCAAAATCAGCCCCAGCATTTT CASSFLGQGPQNQPQHF
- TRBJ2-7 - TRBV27 TGTGCCAGCAGTTTAGGGGGTACAGGGTTCCGCGAGCAGTACTTC CASSLGGTGFREQYF
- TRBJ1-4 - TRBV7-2 TGTGCCAGCAGCTTGGGCGAGGGGAGGACTAATGAAAAACTGTTTTTT CASSLGEGRTNEKLFF
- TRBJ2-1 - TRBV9 TGTGCCAGCAGCGTACAGGGGTTCAATGAGCAGTTCTTC CASSVQGFNEQFF
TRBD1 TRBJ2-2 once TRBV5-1 TGCGCCAGCAGCTATTCGACAGGGAAGAACACCGGGGAGCTGTTTTTT CASSYSTGKNTGELFF
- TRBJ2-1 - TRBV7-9 TGTGCCAGCAGCGTCCACTCGGCGGGGCCCTCCAATGAGCAGTTCTTC CASSVHSAGPSNEQFF
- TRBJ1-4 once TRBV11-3 TGTGCCAGCAGCCCCGCGGGGTATGAAAAACTGTTTTTT CASSPAGYEKLFF
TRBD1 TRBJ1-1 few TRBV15 TGTGCAATTGCCAGGGGGACTTTGAACACTGAAGCTTTCTTT CAIARGTLNTEAFF
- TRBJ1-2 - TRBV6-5 TGTGCCAGCAGCTCAGAAGACGCGGGCGGCTACACCTTC CASSSEDAGGYTF
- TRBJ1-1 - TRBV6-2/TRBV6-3 TGTGCCAGCAGTTTACAGGGTTTTACTGAAGCTTTCTTT CASSLQGFTEAFF
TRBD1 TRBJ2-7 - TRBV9 TGTGCCAGCAGCATATCACCCGGGACAGGGACCTACGAGCAGTACTTC CASSISPGTGTYEQYF
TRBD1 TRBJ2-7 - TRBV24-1 TGTGCCACCAGTGAGGCAGGGGGCAGCTACGAGCAGTACTTC CATSEAGGSYEQYF
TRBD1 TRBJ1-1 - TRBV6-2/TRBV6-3 TGTGCCAGCAGTTACCCGATGGGGACAGGGAGCACTGAAGCTTTCTTT CASSYPMGTGSTEAFF
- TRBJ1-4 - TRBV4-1 TGCGCCAGCAGCCAAGTGGGAGGGCCTATTGTCGAAAAACTGTTTTTT CASSQVGGPIVEKLFF
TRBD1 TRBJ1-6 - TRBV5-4 TGTGCCAGCAGCTTAGCAGGGGGCGTAGGAAATTCACCCCTCCACTTT CASSLAGGVGNSPLHF
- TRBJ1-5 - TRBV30 TGTGCCTGGAGTCCCAGTCCCTTTCAGCCCCAGCATTTT CAWSPSPFQPQHF
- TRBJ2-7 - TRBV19 TGTGCCAGTAGTATAGTGGAGGGCCCCAGCCACGAGCAGTACTTC CASSIVEGPSHEQYF
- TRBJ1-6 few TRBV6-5 TGTGCCAGCAGACCGCTTGACAGGCTAGGGGCACCCCTCCACTTT CASRPLDRLGAPLHF
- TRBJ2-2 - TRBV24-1 TGTGCCACCAGTGACCCGGGACTTAACACCGGGGAGCTGTTTTTT CATSDPGLNTGELFF
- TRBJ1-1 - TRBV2 TGTGCCAGCACCTTACTAAGACAGGCACAGAACACTGAAGCTTTCTTT CASTLLRQAQNTEAFF
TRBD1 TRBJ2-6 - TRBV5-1 TGCGCCAGCAGCTCGGTGGGACAGGCCGTCTCTGGGGCCAACGTCCTGACTTTC CASSSVGQAVSGANVLTF
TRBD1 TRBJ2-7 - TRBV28 TGTGCCAGCAGTCCGACAGGGACAGCTTACTACGAGCAGTACTTC CASSPTGTAYYEQYF
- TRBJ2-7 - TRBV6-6 TGTGCCAGCCTCGACTGGCACTCCTACGAGCAGTACTTC CASLDWHSYEQYF
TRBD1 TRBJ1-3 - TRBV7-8 TGTGCCAGCAGGCGGGGCACGACAGGGCCCTCTGGAAACACCATATATTTT CASRRGTTGPSGNTIYF
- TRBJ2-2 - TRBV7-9 TGTGCCAGCAGCTTTCCGTTCACCGGGGAGCTGTTTTTT CASSFPFTGELFF
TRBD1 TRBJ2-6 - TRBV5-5 TGTGCCAGCATAGCCGCCGGGACAGGGCCTGGGGCCAACGTCCTGACTTTC CASIAAGTGPGANVLTF
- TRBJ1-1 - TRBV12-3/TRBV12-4 TGTGCCAGCAGTTTCGCCCTAAACACTGAAGCTTTCTTT CASSFALNTEAFF
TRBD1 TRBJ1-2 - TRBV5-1 TGCGCCAGCAGCCCGACTTGGACAGGCGATGGCTACACCTTC CASSPTWTGDGYTF
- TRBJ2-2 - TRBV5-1 TGCGCCAGCAGCACCCCAGGATCAGGGGAGCTGTTTTTT CASSTPGSGELFF
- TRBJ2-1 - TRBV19 TGTGCCAGTAGCACGGGGGGCTGGAATGAGCAGTTCTTC CASSTGGWNEQFF
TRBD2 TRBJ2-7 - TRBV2 TGTGCCAGCAGTCATGAGACTAGCGAGTACGAGCAGTACTTC CASSHETSEYEQYF
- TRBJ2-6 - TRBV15 TGTGCCACCAGCAGAATATTGAACACAGCTGGGGCCAACGTCCTGACTTTC CATSRILNTAGANVLTF
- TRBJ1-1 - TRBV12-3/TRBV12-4 TGTGCCAGCAGGCGAAACACTGAAGCTTTCTTT CASRRNTEAFF
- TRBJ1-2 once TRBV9 TGTGCCAGCAGCGTAGAGTCGCGTTGGGGACAAAGGGCTGGCTACACCTTC CASSVESRWGQRAGYTF
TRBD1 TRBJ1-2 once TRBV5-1 TGCGCCAGCAGCCACGGACAGGGGAACTATGGCTACACCTTC CASSHGQGNYGYTF
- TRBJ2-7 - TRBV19 TGTGCCAGTAGTATAGTAAAGTCCAGGGGTGATTTCAGCGAGCAGTACTTC CASSIVKSRGDFSEQYF
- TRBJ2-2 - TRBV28 TGTGCCAGCTCCAAGGGAGTAACCGGGGAGCTGTTTTTT CASSKGVTGELFF
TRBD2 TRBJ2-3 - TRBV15 TGTGCCACCAGCAGTGGATCCAGGGCGGGAGAGTTCTCAGATACGCAGTATTTT CATSSGSRAGEFSDTQYF
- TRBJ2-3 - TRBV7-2 TGTGCCAGCAGCCAGACACCATTAGATACGCAGTATTTT CASSQTPLDTQYF
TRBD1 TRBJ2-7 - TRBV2 TGTGCCAGCAGCCGACCGGGACAGGGTGTAAACGAGCAGTACTTC CASSRPGQGVNEQYF
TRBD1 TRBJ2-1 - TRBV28 TGTGCCAGCAGATCCCCCGGGACAGGGTCATACAATGAGCAGTTCTTC CASRSPGTGSYNEQFF
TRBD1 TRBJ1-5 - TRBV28 TGTGCCAGCAGTTTATGGGACAGGGGCACCAATCAGCCCCAGCATTTT CASSLWDRGTNQPQHF